Listed below are T cell receptor beta chains from one sample, sequenced in a study of blood T cell repertoires in COVID-19. This table comes from immunoSEQ multiplex PCR, and its TCRdb copy is limited to in-frame clones, with some not included. The profile shows some 200,000 clones, 87% of them singletons. Sample: peripheral blood. These receptors were obtained from a man between 18 and 35 years old with active or convalescent COVID-19. The CDR3 runs from the conserved cysteine through the conserved F or W. The D gene is left open where the match is weak. Clone size appears in some rows only: once, few, many, or a class for an expanded clone.

>.|TRBJ2-2|TRBV6-2/TRBV6-3|TRBD2
TGTGCCAGCAGTTACGAAGCGGGGGGGAACACCGGGGAGCTGTTTTTT
CASSYEAGGNTGELFF
>few|TRBJ1-3|TRBV9|.
TGTGCCAGCAGCGTAGAAGCGGGATCTGGAAACACCATATATTTT
CASSVEAGSGNTIYF
>.|TRBJ1-1|TRBV7-8|.
TGTGCCAGCAGCTCAGGGGAGGGAGGGGATGCAGGGAACACTGAAGCTTTCTTT
CASSSGEGGDAGNTEAFF
>.|TRBJ1-1|TRBV4-1|.
TGCGCCAGCAGCCAGACCTCAGGGGTAAGGACTGAAGCTTTCTTT
CASSQTSGVRTEAFF
>.|TRBJ2-5|TRBV5-6|TRBD1
TGTGCCAGCAACTCGGACAGGGGACACAAGACCCAGTACTTC
CASNSDRGHKTQYF
>.|TRBJ1-1|TRBV7-6|TRBD1
TGTGCCAGCAGCTTAACAGGGGGCCTCAGCACTGAAGCTTTCTTT
CASSLTGGLSTEAFF
>.|TRBJ1-4|TRBV2|.
TGTGCCAGCAGTACAGGGACAACTAATGAAAAACTGTTTTTT
CASSTGTTNEKLFF
>.|TRBJ1-1|TRBV6-5|.
TGTGCCAGCACCAGCCAGAGCGGTCTCACTGAAGCTTTCTTT
CASTSQSGLTEAFF
>few|TRBJ1-5|TRBV7-2|.
TGTGCCAGCAGCTTTTTAGCCATTGGGCAGCCCCAGCATTTT
CASSFLAIGQPQHF
>.|TRBJ1-1|TRBV2|.
TGTGCCAGCCAACTAACGGGAGCCGTTAACACTGAAGCTTTCTTT
CASQLTGAVNTEAFF
>.|TRBJ2-5|TRBV24-1|TRBD1
TGTGCCACCAGTGATCCAACCGACAGGGAAGAGACCCAGTACTTC
CATSDPTDREETQYF
>.|TRBJ2-2|TRBV7-8|TRBD2
TGTGCCAGCAGCCTCCGACGGGGGGTTAACACCGGGGAGCTGTTTTTT
CASSLRRGVNTGELFF
>.|TRBJ1-2|TRBV28|TRBD1
TGTGCCACCAGATACGGACAGGGGATAGGCTACACCTTC
CATRYGQGIGYTF
>.|TRBJ2-3|TRBV5-6|.
TGTGCCAGCAGCTTATCCATCTGGCGTGAGGGCACAGATACGCAGTATTTT
CASSLSIWREGTDTQYF
>once|TRBJ1-2|TRBV5-1|.
TGCGCCAGCAGCGCCCAGGACAGCACCCCATATGGCTACACCTTC
CASSAQDSTPYGYTF